What follows describes a single T cell receptor beta chain. V lost 7 bases and J 1 base, leaving 11 bases between the germline ends. Germline V CDR1 and CDR2: LGHNT, FRNRAP. The length of the CDR3 is 14 residues. Produced via immunoSEQ multiplex PCR; TCRdb's table is partial and in-frame only. Of approximately 80,000 clones listed, around 82% are singletons. The sample originates from a study of blood T cell repertoires in COVID-19. The V call is TRBV12-5, the J call TRBJ2-1; possible D gene TRBD2, 6 bases. Material: peripheral blood. The clonotype originates from a woman of 80 years or more with COVID-19, enrolled during active disease. DNA for the CDR3: TGTGCTAGTGTCAACCGGGGGTCCTACAATGAGCAGTTCTTC. Protein sequence: CASVNRGSYNEQFF.